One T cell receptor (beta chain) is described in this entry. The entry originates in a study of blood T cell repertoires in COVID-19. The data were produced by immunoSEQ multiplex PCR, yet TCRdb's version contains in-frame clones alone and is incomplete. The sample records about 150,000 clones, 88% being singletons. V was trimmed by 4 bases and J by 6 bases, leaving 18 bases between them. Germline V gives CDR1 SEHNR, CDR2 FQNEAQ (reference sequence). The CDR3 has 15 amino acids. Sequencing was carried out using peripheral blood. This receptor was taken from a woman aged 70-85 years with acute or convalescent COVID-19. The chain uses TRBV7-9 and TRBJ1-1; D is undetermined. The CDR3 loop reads CASSYHKQLSSEAFF. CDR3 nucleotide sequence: TGTGCCAGCAGCTACCACAAACAGCTTTCTTCTGAAGCTTTCTTT.